Listed here are 5 T cell receptor beta chains from one sample, sequenced in a study of radiotherapy plus CTLA-4 blockade in lung cancer (dated by TCRdb to 2016 to 2019). Library preparation employed the immunoSEQ multiplex PCR assay. The clones in this table, taken by TCRdb from immuneACCESS, are in-frame only. Not every clone is retained; where verified, under half of the shortfall comes from an unresolved V gene, and the cause of the rest is unknown. A total of about 120,000 clones appear in this sample, 85% to 90% of them only once. The ten biggest clones cover 5.5% to 8.5% of the sample. Sequences were derived from peripheral blood, sampled from a patient treated with radiotherapy plus ipilimumab. Receptors were obtained from a human donor with non-small cell lung cancer that progressed on radiotherapy plus ipilimumab.

The chain recombines TRBV5-4 with TRBJ1-1; D is possibly TRBD1 (6 bases). The CDR3 covers 15 residues. Trimming removed 1 base at V and 0 bases at J, with 10 bases between. Germline CDR1 reads SGHNT; CDR2 reads YYREEE (reference sequence). The CDR3 sequence is CASSLSGQMNTEAFF. The CDR3 coding sequence is TGTGCCAGCAGCTTGTCTGGACAGATGAACACTGAAGCTTTCTTT.

The rearrangement links TRBV6-1 to TRBJ1-5, with TRBD1 matching over 9 bases. CDR1 and CDR2 (germline): MNHNS, SASEGT. This CDR3 is built from 15 residues. Losses at the gene ends were 9 bases for V and 3 bases for J; bases not matched to a gene: 9. The CDR3 protein is CASLQGANPNQPQHF. CDR3 DNA: TGTGCCAGTCTACAGGGGGCGAACCCCAATCAGCCCCAGCATTTT.

A single count supports this clone. The chain recombines TRBV11-2 with TRBJ2-7; D is undetermined. The CDR3 spans 15 residues. The germline CDR1 and CDR2 sequences are SGHAT and FQNNGV. V lost 1 base to trimming and J lost 5 bases, with 15 bases between them. The CDR3 here is CASSLVYRALDEQYF. CDR3 bases: TGTGCCAGCAGCTTAGTGTACCGAGCCCTGGACGAGCAGTACTTC.

This clone was detected only once. The genes are TRBV27 and TRBJ2-7; TRBD2 agrees at 7 bases. The CDR3 consists of 13 residues. Germline loops: CDR1 MNHEY, CDR2 SMNVEV (reference sequence). J lost 6 bases, V lost 3 bases, and 5 bases had no gene match. The CDR3 bases are TGTGCCAGCAGTTTTAGGCTAGCGGCCGAGCAGTACTTC. Its protein is CASSFRLAAEQYF.

The chain combines TRBV27 with TRBJ2-7, with TRBD1 identical over 12 bases. Germline-derived CDR1 and CDR2 are MNHEY and SMNVEV (reference sequence). Trimming at V came to 5 bases and at J to 7 bases, leaving 15 bases not matched to a gene. The CDR3 runs 17 residues. The chain's CDR3 is CASSPGKYGTGGSEQYF. In nucleotides, the CDR3 is TGTGCCAGCAGTCCGGGGAAATACGGGACAGGGGGCAGTGAGCAGTACTTC.